One sample yielded the 24 T cell receptor beta chains listed below, sequenced in a study of T cell repertoires and HLA-DP antigens. Only in-frame clones appear in the TCRdb table, and some are missing; sequencing was by immunoSEQ multiplex PCR. The sample holds tens of thousands of clones, around 80% seen once. The antigens these receptors bind are not known. The specimen sequenced was CD4+ T cells from PBMCs. The receptor set was obtained from a man aged 55-75 years in good health and CMV-seronegative.

The V call is TRBV5-1, the J call TRBJ2-7, with D perhaps matching TRBD1 (6 bases). Germline V gene lookup returns CDR1 SGHRS and CDR2 YFSETQ. There are 19 residues in the CDR3. V was clipped by 5 bases and J by 3 bases, with 30 bases between them. The CDR3 loop is CASSLPLGVGGSHGYEQYV. CDR3 bases: TGCGCCAGCAGTTTGCCCTTGGGGGTAGGGGGTAGCCACGGCTACGAGCAGTACGTC.

V usage is TRBV5-1 and J usage is TRBJ1-1; D might be TRBD1 (5 bases). Germline-derived CDR1 and CDR2 are SGHRS and YFSETQ. The CDR3 spans 17 residues. V lost 1 base and J lost 1, with 17 bases in between. CDR3 amino acids: CASSLSGLTGRNTEAFF. Here the CDR3 DNA reads TGCGCCAGCAGCTTGTCCGGGCTAACAGGTAGGAACACTGAAGCTTTCTTT.

The CDR3 loop is CASSSGDNEQFF. The CDR3, as DNA: TGTGCCAGCAGCTCGGGGGACAATGAGCAGTTCTTC. The chain is built from TRBV7-7 and TRBJ2-1; the D gene is possibly TRBD2 (6 bases). Looked up from germline, CDR1 is SSHAT and CDR2 is FNYEAQ (reference sequence). Trimming removed 4 bases at V and 5 bases at J, with 6 bases between. The CDR3 extends over 12 amino acids.

The rearrangement uses TRBV28 and TRBJ1-2; D might be TRBD1 (5 bases). Trimming pared 8 bases from V and 8 bases from J, leaving 18 bases between. CDR1 and CDR2 from the germline V gene are MDHEN and SYDVKM. This CDR3 region has 13 residues. The CDR3 sequence is CASLDTTGRGYTF. The CDR3 DNA sequence: TGTGCCAGCCTGGACACGACGGGGCGCGGCTACACCTTC.

The chain carries TRBV28 and TRBJ1-5, with TRBD1 as a possible D gene (6 bases). The CDR3 is 13 amino acids. The germline V and J ends were trimmed by 11 bases and 5 bases, with 16 bases remaining between them. Germline V gives CDR1 MDHEN, CDR2 SYDVKM. CDR3 loop: CAFGGAGDQPQHF. CDR3 bases: TGTGCCTTCGGGGGAGCAGGGGATCAGCCCCAGCATTTT.

There are a few counts of this clone. The chain couples TRBV19 to TRBJ2-3; 9 bases are shared with TRBD1. Looked up from germline, CDR1 is LNHDA and CDR2 is SQIVND (reference sequence). J gave up 5 bases and V 10 bases, and 10 bases lay outside the gene matches. The CDR3 is made up of 14 amino acids. This CDR3 is CATRRDRDLDTQYF. CDR3 DNA sequence: TGTGCCACCAGAAGGGACAGGGATTTAGATACGCAGTATTTT.

The J gene is TRBJ1-5, the V gene TRBV11-2; D perhaps matches TRBD1 (5 bases). V shed 5 bases and J shed 1 base, with 12 bases lying between them. Germline V gives CDR1 SGHAT, CDR2 FQNNGV. The length of the CDR3 is 15 residues. CDR3 bases: TGTGCCAGCAGCCCCTCAGGGAGAAGCAATCAGCCCCAGCATTTT. As protein: CASSPSGRSNQPQHF.

This chain uses TRBV5-5 with TRBJ2-7; 9 nucleotides agree with TRBD1. Germline loops: CDR1 SGHKS, CDR2 YYEKEE (reference sequence). V shed 2 bases and J 3 bases; nucleotides not matched to a gene: 3. The CDR3 covers 14 residues. The CDR3, as DNA: TGTGCCAGCAGCTTCCGGACAGGGGACTACGAGCAGTACTTC. This translates into CASSFRTGDYEQYF.

By its share, this clone is medium-sized (0.01 to 0.1%). CDR3 residues: CASSPDRKTYEQYF. The CDR3 region has the DNA TGTGCCAGCAGTCCGGACAGGAAAACCTACGAGCAGTACTTC. This chain links TRBV6-5 with TRBJ2-7; 7 nucleotides line up with TRBD1. After removal of 5 bases from V and 2 bases from J, the junction contained 6 bases not matched to a gene. From germline, CDR1 is MNHEY and CDR2 SVGAGI. The CDR3 sequence is 14 residues long.

The sample holds one count of this clone. V is TRBV28 and J is TRBJ1-4, with 7 bases matching TRBD1. The CDR3 runs 14 residues. Germline V gene lookup returns CDR1 MDHEN and CDR2 SYDVKM. The J segment lost 4 bases and the V segment lost 5 bases, leaving 4 bases of the junction unmatched. The CDR3 coding sequence is TGTGCCAGCAGTCGACAGGGCGTTAATGAAAAACTGTTTTTT. Protein sequence: CASSRQGVNEKLFF.

This sequence joins TRBV7-2 and TRBJ1-6, with 8 bases identical to TRBD1. The length of the CDR3 is 15 residues. Looked up from germline, CDR1 is SGHTA and CDR2 is FQGNSA. Trimming removed 4 bases from V and 5 bases from J; junction bases left unmatched: 4. CDR3 nucleotide sequence: TGTGCCAGCAGCTCCCAGACAGGGGATAATTCACCCCTCCACTTT. It translates to CASSSQTGDNSPLHF.

The chain has TRBV19 and TRBJ1-4; tentatively, D is TRBD1 (5 bases). Between the trimmed V and J ends, which lost 3 bases and 4 bases, there was a span of 15 bases. Germline V gene sequence: CDR1 LNHDA, CDR2 SQIVND (reference sequence). This CDR3 spans 16 amino acids. CDR3 DNA: TGTGCCAGTAGTATGTACCCAACAGGAGTTAATGAAAAACTGTTTTTT. Residues: CASSMYPTGVNEKLFF.

V and J are TRBV7-8 and TRBJ2-6; the D is unclear. Between the trimmed V and J ends, which lost 3 bases and 4 bases, there was a span of 4 bases. CDR3 length: 13 amino acids. Germline V gene sequence: CDR1 SGHVS, CDR2 FQNEAQ. CDR3 nucleotides: TGTGCCAGCAGCTTTCAGGGGGCCAACGTCCTGACTTTC. Protein sequence: CASSFQGANVLTF.

This chain joins TRBV6-6 and TRBJ1-2; 9 bases agree with TRBD1. Trimming removed 10 bases from V and 5 bases from J; junction bases left unmatched: 5. The CDR3 length is 12 residues. CDR1 is MNHNY, CDR2 SVGAGI, per germline (reference sequence). CDR3 sequence (DNA): TGTGCCACAGACAGGGGGAATTATGGCTACACCTTC. Its protein product is CATDRGNYGYTF.

DNA for the CDR3: TGCGCCAGCAGCGCTGAGGGGGGTACGCAGTATTTT. Translating gives CASSAEGGTQYF. The chain joins TRBV5-1 to TRBJ2-3; D is possibly TRBD1 or TRBD2 (6 bases each). V shed 4 bases and J shed 8 bases, with 11 bases lying between them. The CDR3 spans 12 residues. CDR1 is SGHRS and CDR2 is YFSETQ in the germline V gene.

J is TRBJ2-6 and V is TRBV2; 8 nucleotides match TRBD1. CDR1 is SNHLY, CDR2 FYNNEI, per germline. The length of the CDR3 is 15 residues. The V and J ends lost 5 bases and 2 bases, in that order; junction bases with no gene match: 2. CDR3 protein: CASSLGQAGANVLTF. In DNA, the CDR3 is TGTGCCAGCAGTTTGGGACAGGCTGGGGCCAACGTCCTGACTTTC.

This chain connects TRBV4-2 to TRBJ1-5; D remains ambiguous. The length of the CDR3 is 13 residues. The V end lost 0 bases, the J end lost 7 bases, and 7 bases lay between the germline ends. Germline V gene lookup returns CDR1 LGHNA and CDR2 YNFKEQ. The CDR3 loop reads CASSQDRGQPQHF. CDR3 bases: TGTGCCAGCAGCCAAGATCGGGGACAGCCCCAGCATTTT.

This chain links TRBV6-5 with TRBJ1-2; no firm D call. V shed 5 bases and J shed 4 bases, with 14 bases lying between them. CDR3 length: 14 residues. CDR1 and CDR2 (germline): MNHEY, SVGAGI. The CDR3 protein is CASSTRGSPYGYTF. CDR3 in DNA: TGTGCCAGCAGTACCCGCGGTAGCCCCTATGGCTACACCTTC.

A single count supports this clone. CDR3 DNA sequence: TGTGCCAGCTCACCCGACGTGGGGACCATGAACACTGAAGCTTTCTTT. It encodes CASSPDVGTMNTEAFF. The V and J genes are TRBV18 and TRBJ1-1; perhaps TRBD1 as D (5 bases). The CDR3 covers 16 residues. The germline V gene has CDR1 KGHSH and CDR2 LQKENI. V was pared by 3 bases and J by 0 bases, with 14 bases between.

The chain has TRBV27 and TRBJ2-7; 7 positions agree with TRBD1. The CDR3 contains 15 residues. V shed 4 bases and J 6 bases; nucleotides not matched to a gene: 12. Germline V lookup: CDR1 MNHEY, CDR2 SMNVEV (reference sequence). CDR3 nucleotides: TGTGCCAGCAGTTCGACCTACAGGGGTTTCGGCGAGCAGTACTTC. It is translated as CASSSTYRGFGEQYF.

This clone was detected a few times. This chain links TRBV13 with TRBJ2-2; maybe TRBD2 (6 bases). CDR1 is PRHDT and CDR2 is FYEKMQ in the germline V gene (reference sequence). V was pared by 5 bases and J by 0 bases, with 13 bases between. CDR3 length: 16 amino acids. The CDR3 sequence is CASSRTSFSNTGELFF. In nucleotides, the CDR3 is TGTGCCAGCAGCCGTACTAGCTTCTCGAACACCGGGGAGCTGTTTTTT.

The sample holds a few counts of this clone. J is TRBJ2-3 and V is TRBV4-1; the D gene is possibly TRBD2 (6 bases). Germline CDR1 reads MGHRA; CDR2 reads YSYEKL. This CDR3 region has 16 residues. V shed 4 bases and J shed 0 bases, with 14 bases lying between them. The CDR3 protein is CASSPGVAASTDTQYF. For the CDR3, the DNA is TGCGCCAGCAGCCCGGGGGTAGCGGCCAGCACAGATACGCAGTATTTT.

The V call is TRBV5-1, the J call TRBJ1-4, with 12 positions matching TRBD1. The CDR3 consists of 16 residues. Germline values: CDR1 SGHRS, CDR2 YFSETQ. The ends lost 1 base at V and 8 bases at J; junction bases unmatched: 6. The CDR3 DNA is TGCGCCAGCAGCTTGTCCGGGACAGGGGGCGAAGAAAAACTGTTTTTT. It yields the protein CASSLSGTGGEEKLFF. The whole variable domain, remainder taken from reference TRBV5-1 and TRBJ1-4, is KAGVTQTPRYLIKTRGQQVTLSCSPISGHRSVSWYQQTPGQGLQFLFEYFSETQRNKGNFPGRFSGRQFSNSRSEMNVSTLELGDSALYLCASSLSGTGGEEKLFFGSGTQLSVL.

This clone was found once. The CDR3 DNA reads TGTGCCAGCTCAGACAGGGGTTCCGGAAACACCATATATTTT. It specifies CASSDRGSGNTIYF. The genes are TRBV18 and TRBJ1-3; 8 bases are shared with TRBD1. The CDR3 is 14 residues long. Germline V gene lookup returns CDR1 KGHSH and CDR2 LQKENI. V lost 5 bases and J lost 4; bases outside the gene matches: 4.